Sequencing of this T cell receptor beta chain was carried out in a study of T cells in Graves' hyperthyroidism and ophthalmopathy. TCR beta CDR3 regions were amplified from RNA. Carried out on the TCR CDR3, a first-round RT-PCR used the HTBI primer set. TCRdb itself ran the multiplex PCR reads through MiXCR, one entry per CDR3 protein. Of 600,000 to 650,000 distinct CDR3 sequences listed, more than 20% are singletons. In this sample, this clonotype turned up a few times. The V segment lost 1 base and the J segment 7 bases; nucleotides outside the gene matches: 18. This CDR3 has 18 residues. Germline CDR1 is LGHDT and CDR2 is YNNKEL (reference sequence).

The J gene is TRBJ2-7, the V gene TRBV3-1; 8 bases match TRBD2. The TCR was taken from a man under 40 with Graves' ophthalmopathy. The material sequenced was blood. CDR3 coding DNA: TGTGCCAGCAGCCAAGGAAAGAAATTAGCGGGAATACGCGAGGAGCAGTACTTC. It encodes CASSQGKKLAGIREEQYF.